The 27 T cell receptor beta chains below were found in one sample sequenced in a study of blood T cells in healthy people across ages. A second about 7 to 12 cycle PCR used barcoded and J-beta primers. One entry per CDR3 protein results from TCRdb running MiXCR on the 5' RACE reads. In the table there are 1.5 million to 1.8 million distinct CDR3 sequences, 35% to 45% of which are singletons. The material sequenced was blood. The source is a woman aged 18-35 years in good health.

This clonotype was counted at least ten times. The chain employs TRBV29-1 and TRBJ1-2; 8 nucleotides line up with TRBD1. The J segment lost 4 bases and the V segment lost 2 bases, leaving 9 bases of the junction unmatched. The CDR3 is 15 amino acids. CDR1 SQVTM and CDR2 ANQGSEA come from the germline V gene. The CDR3 protein is CSVETLDRGGYGYTF. The CDR3 nucleotides read TGCAGCGTTGAAACCCTTGACAGGGGAGGCTATGGCTACACCTTC.

This clonotype was observed at least ten times. V gene TRBV11-1 combines with J gene TRBJ2-7, with 9 bases identical to TRBD2. The CDR3 has 18 amino acids. V was clipped by 5 bases and J by 0 bases; unmatched bases: 14. Germline V gives CDR1 SGHAT, CDR2 FQDESV (reference sequence). CDR3 loop: CASSNQPPGLAASYEQYF. Written as DNA, the CDR3 is TGTGCCAGCAGCAACCAACCTCCGGGACTAGCAGCCTCCTACGAGCAGTACTTC.

In its sample, this clonotype was seen many times. The gene calls are TRBV7-9 and TRBJ2-1; 9 bases map to TRBD2. The CDR3 runs 15 residues. V was pared by 0 bases and J by 4 bases, with 1 base of the junction left unmatched. In germline, CDR1 is SEHNR, CDR2 FQNEAQ (reference sequence). The CDR3 region is CASSLASGRYNEQFF. The DNA for the CDR3 is TGTGCCAGCAGCTTAGCTAGCGGGAGATACAATGAGCAGTTCTTC.

This clonotype appeared a few times. The J gene is TRBJ2-1, the V gene TRBV20-1, with TRBD2 matching over 11 bases. The end of the DNA is better explained by TRBJ2-7, so the J call may be wrong. Germline V gene data show CDR1 as DFQATT and CDR2 as SNEGSKA (reference sequence). The CDR3 is made up of 14 amino acids. The CDR3 reads CSAPTSGGNNEQYF. In DNA, the CDR3 is TGCAGTGCTCCTACTAGCGGGGGAAACAATGAGCAGTACTTC.

V gene TRBV3-1 combines with J gene TRBJ2-7; D is perhaps TRBD1 (5 bases). The CDR3 contains 13 residues. The V gene lost 4 bases and the J gene lost 2 bases, with 9 bases spanning the gap. CDR1 is LGHDT, CDR2 YNNKEL, per germline (reference sequence). CDR3 in amino acids: CASSPRVTYEQYF. DNA for the CDR3: TGTGCCAGCAGCCCCAGGGTAACCTACGAGCAGTACTTC.

The gene calls are TRBV6-1 and TRBJ1-5; D is perhaps TRBD1 (6 bases). V lost 6 bases and J 13 bases, leaving 16 bases between the germline ends. Germline-derived CDR1 and CDR2 are MNHNS and SASEGT. The CDR3 covers 12 residues. CDR3 nucleotide sequence: TGTGCCAGCAGGGAAACGGGCAGGGGACAGCATTTT. Its protein is CASRETGRGQHF.

This clonotype has more than one count but fewer than ten. The chain joins TRBV25-1 to TRBJ2-5, with 9 bases matching TRBD1. The CDR3 totals 13 residues. V lost 11 bases to trimming and J lost 4 bases; unmatched junction nucleotides: 8. CDR1 and CDR2 (germline): MGHDK, SYGVNS. CDR3 coding DNA: TGTGCCTCGTGGGACAGGGAGACAGAGACCCAGTACTTC. Its protein is CASWDRETETQYF.

The rearrangement joins TRBV20-1 to TRBJ2-4; D gene uncertain. With the DNA end fitting TRBJ2-7 better, the J assignment may be wrong. Looked up from germline, CDR1 is DFQATT and CDR2 is SNEGSKA (reference sequence). The CDR3 is 14 amino acids. This chain's CDR3 is CSAPDQRTVYEQYF. The CDR3 DNA sequence: TGCAGTGCCCCTGACCAACGCACCGTTTACGAGCAGTACTTC.

This clonotype was recorded a few times. V usage is TRBV7-2 and J usage is TRBJ2-6, with D possibly matching TRBD2 (6 bases). The CDR3 is 17 residues long. Trimming took 3 bases from V and 0 from J, leaving 12 bases between them. The germline gives CDR1 SGHTA, CDR2 FQGNSA. The CDR3 loop is CASSLRGPISGANVLTF. CDR3 nucleotides: TGTGCCAGCAGCTTGCGGGGCCCGATCTCTGGGGCCAACGTCCTGACTTTC.

This clonotype occurred a few times. The chain is built from TRBV20-1 and TRBJ1-1, with 7 positions matching TRBD1. The CDR3 contains 13 residues. Trimming took 5 bases from V and 1 from J; bases not matched to a gene: 4. Germline CDR1 reads DFQATT; CDR2 reads SNEGSKA (reference sequence). CDR3 loop: CSARQGKNTEAFF. Here the CDR3 DNA reads TGCAGTGCTCGACAGGGCAAGAACACTGAAGCTTTCTTT.

J is TRBJ2-1 and V is TRBV15; D gene unclear. CDR1 LNHNV and CDR2 YYDKDF come from the germline V gene (reference sequence). Trimming took 0 bases from V and 10 from J, leaving 7 bases between them. The CDR3 spans 12 residues. CDR3 coding DNA: TGTGCCACCAGCAGAGATCGCGCCGAGCAGTTCTTC. This translates into CATSRDRAEQFF.

This clonotype was counted between two and nine times. This rearrangement joins TRBV29-1 to TRBJ2-1, with D perhaps TRBD2 (6 bases). V was shortened by 4 bases and J by 3 bases, with 13 bases between the two germline ends. CDR3 length: 14 amino acids. Germline CDR1 is SQVTM and CDR2 is ANQGSEA. CDR3 loop: CSVVVAGHYNEQFF. The CDR3 region has the DNA TGCAGCGTTGTCGTGGCGGGGCACTACAATGAGCAGTTCTTC.

This clonotype turned up a few times. This chain joins TRBV7-2 and TRBJ2-1, with D possibly being TRBD1 (5 bases). The V and J ends lost 6 bases and 1 base respectively, with 7 bases between them. The CDR3 loop spans 13 amino acids. Looked up from germline, CDR1 is SGHTA and CDR2 is FQGNSA. CDR3 residues: CASRGPSYNEQFF. The CDR3 DNA sequence: TGTGCCAGCAGGGGGCCGTCCTACAATGAGCAGTTCTTC.

The chain couples TRBV5-1 to TRBJ2-3; 7 bases match TRBD2. The trim removed 4 bases at V and 5 bases at J, leaving 13 bases unmatched. This CDR3 has 16 residues. The germline CDR1 and CDR2 sequences are SGHRS and YFSETQ. Here the CDR3 reads CASSRPVREFGDTQYF. The CDR3 DNA sequence: TGCGCCAGCAGCCGACCGGTGCGGGAGTTTGGAGATACGCAGTATTTT.

This clonotype was observed a handful of times. The chain uses TRBV20-1 and TRBJ2-7; a weak D match, TRBD2 (5 bases). This CDR3 has 12 amino acids. Looked up from germline, CDR1 is DFQATT and CDR2 is SNEGSKA (reference sequence). V lost 6 bases and J lost 3, with 12 bases in between. CDR3: CSAAQTIYEQYF. CDR3 sequence (DNA): TGCAGTGCCGCCCAGACTATCTACGAGCAGTACTTC.

This clonotype was detected a few times. The chain employs TRBV5-1 and TRBJ2-6; D remains unclear. Per germline, CDR1 SGHRS and CDR2 YFSETQ. Trimming took 0 bases from V and 0 from J, leaving 4 bases between them. The CDR3 is 15 amino acids. DNA of the CDR3: TGCGCCAGCAGCTTGGACGTCTCTGGGGCCAACGTCCTGACTTTC. Its protein is CASSLDVSGANVLTF.

This clonotype has more than one count but fewer than ten. V is TRBV4-1 and J is TRBJ2-5; D gene unclear. Between the trimmed V and J ends, which lost 2 bases and 5 bases, there was a span of 12 bases. Germline loops: CDR1 MGHRA, CDR2 YSYEKL. The CDR3 loop spans 14 amino acids. The CDR3 bases are TGCGCCAGCAGCCAACAAGGTATTGGGGAGACCCAGTACTTC. Protein sequence: CASSQQGIGETQYF.

This clonotype was observed a handful of times. The V call is TRBV5-1, the J call TRBJ1-4; maybe TRBD1 (6 bases). The V end was cut by 9 bases, the J end by 2 bases, with 14 bases between. The CDR3 is 14 amino acids. The V gene's germline CDR1 is SGHRS and CDR2 YFSETQ. The CDR3 coding sequence is TGCGCCACCCGCGTCGGGGGCACTAATGAAAAACTGTTTTTT. This sequence encodes CATRVGGTNEKLFF. The full variable domain, with the rest looked up from reference TRBV5-1 and TRBJ1-4, is KAGVTQTPRYLIKTRGQQVTLSCSPISGHRSVSWYQQTPGQGLQFLFEYFSETQRNKGNFPGRFSGRQFSNSRSEMNVSTLELGDSALYLCATRVGGTNEKLFFGSGTQLSVL.

The gene calls are TRBV21-1 and TRBJ2-3; the listed D gene, TRBD2, was not tested against the DNA. TRBV21-1 is a pseudogene locus. This CDR3 region has 17 residues. CDR3 nucleotides: TGTGCCAGCAGCAAAGTCCTAGCGGGGGGCTCCACAGATACGCAGTATTTT. Translating it yields CASSKVLAGGSTDTQYF.

The chain is built from TRBV29-1 and TRBJ2-5; D remains ambiguous. Looked up from germline, CDR1 is SQVTM and CDR2 is ANQGSEA. The CDR3 sequence is 12 residues long. Between the trimmed V and J ends, which lost 7 bases and 7 bases, there was a span of 16 bases. CDR3 sequence (DNA): TGCAGCGCACATTTAGAACCGGGGACCCAGTACTTC. Translating gives CSAHLEPGTQYF.

This chain joins TRBV4-1 and TRBJ1-2; D remains ambiguous. Trimming removed 0 bases at V and 7 bases at J, with 12 bases between. Germline V gives CDR1 MGHRA, CDR2 YSYEKL. The CDR3 consists of 14 residues. The CDR3 bases are TGCGCCAGCAGCCAAGAGGGGAGGTCGACTGGCTACACCTTC. It translates to CASSQEGRSTGYTF.

This clonotype turned up a few times. The chain carries TRBV12-3 or TRBV12-4 and TRBJ2-7, with D possibly TRBD1 on 8 matching bases. The CDR3 is made up of 17 amino acids. Between the trimmed V and J ends, which lost 4 bases and 0 bases, there was a span of 19 bases. Here the CDR3 DNA reads TGTGCCAGCAGTTCTGGACCCCACAGGGGGGGCTCCTACGAGCAGTACTTC. It yields the protein CASSSGPHRGGSYEQYF.

This clonotype was observed a handful of times. V is TRBV7-2 and J is TRBJ2-3; 7 bases map to TRBD1. Germline CDR1 is SGHTA and CDR2 is FQGNSA. The length of the CDR3 is 15 residues. V was clipped by 5 bases and J by 3 bases; unmatched bases: 8. CDR3 residues: CASSKQTGETDTQYF. Here the CDR3 DNA reads TGTGCCAGCAGCAAGCAAACAGGGGAAACAGATACGCAGTATTTT.

The J gene is TRBJ1-5, the V gene TRBV6-5; D is unresolved. The V gene lost 6 bases and the J gene lost 6 bases, with 15 bases spanning the gap. CDR1 is MNHEY, CDR2 SVGAGI, per germline. The CDR3 runs to 14 residues. The CDR3, as DNA: TGTGCCAGCAGGATGGGTGTAGGAGGTCAGCCCCAGCATTTT. It specifies CASRMGVGGQPQHF.

In this sample, this clonotype turned up a few times. The chain couples TRBV7-9 to TRBJ1-2, with D possibly TRBD1 on 5 matching bases. V lost 5 bases and J lost 5, with 15 bases in between. The germline CDR1 and CDR2 sequences are SEHNR and FQNEAQ (reference sequence). This CDR3 contains 14 residues. The CDR3, as DNA: TGTGCCAGCAGCCCCGACGGGGCAGCATATGGCTACACCTTC. Translation: CASSPDGAAYGYTF.

This clonotype was counted between two and nine times. The genes are TRBV20-1 and TRBJ2-7; D is uncertain. CDR1 and CDR2 from the germline V gene are DFQATT and SNEGSKA (reference sequence). Trimming took off 0 bases at V and 3 bases at J, with 6 bases between the two ends. The CDR3 is 12 residues long. The CDR3 loop is CSARDTLYEQYF. CDR3 DNA sequence: TGCAGTGCTAGAGATACCCTCTACGAGCAGTACTTC.

The V and J genes are TRBV29-1 and TRBJ2-1; perhaps TRBD1 as D (6 bases). The assigned J gene may be wrong: the sequence end matches TRBJ2-7 better. Germline values: CDR1 SQVTM, CDR2 ANQGSEA. The CDR3 length is 14 residues. The CDR3 region has the DNA TGCAGCGTGCTAGGGGACACGCGGAACAATGAGCAGTACTTC. Translated: CSVLGDTRNNEQYF.